This T cell receptor (beta chain) is from a study of T cell changes during pregnancy in multiple sclerosis. In germline, CDR1 is SGHAT, CDR2 FQDESV (reference sequence). CDR3 size: 14 residues. Trimming removed 2 bases from V and 7 bases from J, with 14 bases in between. Assay used: immunoSEQ multiplex PCR; TCRdb lists only in-frame clones, some missing. The profile shows approximately 92,000 clones, roughly 92% of them singletons. The sequence was collected from a female donor with multiple sclerosis, enrolled in a pregnancy study. This sample comprised peripheral blood, obtained in the first trimester of pregnancy. This chain connects TRBV11-1 to TRBJ1-1; D is unresolved. The chain's CDR3 is CASSLMRQTSEAFF. CDR3 DNA sequence: TGTGCCAGCAGCTTAATGAGGCAGACCAGTGAAGCTTTCTTT.